A selection of T cell receptor beta chains follows, all from one sample in a study of beta chain features in type 1 diabetes. Produced via immunoSEQ multiplex PCR; TCRdb's table is partial and in-frame only. The table includes over 700,000 clones, 15% to 20% detected once. The sequenced sample was naive CD4+ T cells from blood. These receptors all stem from a woman aged 18-30 years in good health. Each CDR3 is given with its conserved first and last residue. A D gene is named only where the DNA matches it firmly. For some rows the clone size is stated as once, few or many, or as a class when expanded; others skip it.

J: TRBJ2-1
D: TRBD1
size: few
V: TRBV5-4
CDR3: CASSFPGQVHNEQFF
DNA: TGTGCCAGCAGCTTTCCGGGACAGGTGCACAATGAGCAGTTCTTC

J: TRBJ2-7
D: TRBD1
size: few
V: TRBV5-6
CDR3: CASSHSPGTALPYEQYF
DNA: TGTGCCAGCAGTCACAGCCCCGGGACAGCCCTTCCCTACGAGCAGTACTTC

J: TRBJ2-2
D: -
size: few
V: TRBV28
CDR3: CASRYRETNTGELFF
DNA: TGTGCCAGCAGATACAGGGAAACGAACACCGGGGAGCTGTTTTTT

J: TRBJ2-3
D: TRBD2
size: -
V: TRBV29-1
CDR3: CSVEPLLAGGGSGTDTQYF
DNA: TGCAGCGTTGAACCCCTTCTAGCGGGAGGAGGGTCGGGAACAGATACGCAGTATTTT

J: TRBJ2-1
D: -
size: -
V: TRBV6-5
CDR3: CASSRFSNNNEQFF
DNA: TGTGCCAGCAGTAGATTTTCAAACAACAATGAGCAGTTCTTC

J: TRBJ2-1
D: -
size: -
V: TRBV4-2
CDR3: CASSQGIEGSGYEQFF
DNA: TGTGCCAGCAGCCAAGGAATTGAAGGGAGCGGTTATGAGCAGTTCTTC

J: TRBJ2-1
D: TRBD1
size: -
V: TRBV27
CDR3: CASQHGDRLGNEQFF
DNA: TGTGCCAGCCAGCACGGGGACAGGTTGGGCAATGAGCAGTTCTTC

J: TRBJ2-1
D: TRBD1
size: -
V: TRBV2
CDR3: CASSGFGTASYNEQFF
DNA: TGTGCCAGCAGTGGTTTTGGGACAGCCTCCTACAATGAGCAGTTCTTC

J: TRBJ1-2
D: -
size: -
V: TRBV29-1
CDR3: CSVDEVEGRGNYGYTF
DNA: TGCAGCGTTGACGAGGTAGAGGGGAGGGGTAACTATGGCTACACCTTC

J: TRBJ2-7
D: TRBD1
size: few
V: TRBV19
CDR3: CASSDPGTGAYEQYF
DNA: TGTGCCAGTAGTGATCCCGGGACAGGGGCCTACGAGCAGTACTTC

J: TRBJ2-7
D: -
size: -
V: TRBV11-3
CDR3: CASSHQGGYEQYF
DNA: TGTGCCAGCAGCCATCAGGGGGGCTACGAGCAGTACTTC

J: TRBJ2-7
D: -
size: few
V: TRBV27
CDR3: CASSQGRSYEQYF
DNA: TGTGCCAGCAGCCAGGGGCGCTCCTACGAGCAGTACTTC

J: TRBJ2-1
D: TRBD1
size: few
V: TRBV5-4
CDR3: CASSLGTGGSYNEQFF
DNA: TGTGCCAGCAGCCTGGGGACAGGGGGGTCCTACAATGAGCAGTTCTTC

J: TRBJ2-4
D: -
size: few
V: TRBV11-2
CDR3: CASSPRALSIQYF
DNA: TGTGCCAGCAGCCCACGGGCCCTTAGCATTCAGTACTTC

J: TRBJ2-2
D: -
size: -
V: TRBV5-8
CDR3: CASSQENLVTGELFF
DNA: TGTGCCAGCAGCCAGGAGAATCTGGTCACCGGGGAGCTGTTTTTT

J: TRBJ2-7
D: TRBD1
size: few
V: TRBV9
CDR3: CASSPGTADGSYEQYF
DNA: TGTGCCAGCAGCCCCGGGACAGCAGATGGGTCCTACGAGCAGTACTTC

J: TRBJ1-1
D: -
size: few
V: TRBV9
CDR3: CASSVEGDYTEAFF
DNA: TGTGCCAGCAGCGTAGAGGGGGACTACACTGAAGCTTTCTTT

J: TRBJ2-5
D: -
size: few
V: TRBV18
CDR3: CASSPQGSGMETQYF
DNA: TGTGCCAGCTCACCGCAGGGGAGTGGAATGGAGACCCAGTACTTC

J: TRBJ1-5
D: -
size: few
V: TRBV4-2
CDR3: CASSQDFVSNQPQHF
DNA: TGTGCCAGCAGCCAAGATTTTGTAAGCAATCAGCCCCAGCATTTT

J: TRBJ2-5
D: TRBD2
size: -
V: TRBV7-2
CDR3: CASSTGLAGVETQYF
DNA: TGTGCCAGCAGCACGGGACTAGCGGGAGTGGAGACCCAGTACTTC

J: TRBJ1-4
D: -
size: -
V: TRBV4-3
CDR3: CASSQDGLGFNEKLFF
DNA: TGCGCCAGCAGCCAAGATGGTTTGGGGTTTAATGAAAAACTGTTTTTT

J: TRBJ2-1
D: -
size: -
V: TRBV5-1
CDR3: CASSLLGFYNEQFF
DNA: TGCGCCAGCAGCTTGCTTGGCTTTTACAATGAGCAGTTCTTC

J: TRBJ1-2
D: -
size: few
V: TRBV9
CDR3: CASSVAARVNYGYTF
DNA: TGTGCCAGCAGCGTAGCTGCCAGGGTTAACTATGGCTACACCTTC

J: TRBJ2-1
D: TRBD2
size: -
V: TRBV7-2
CDR3: CASSLGAGVRNEQFF
DNA: TGTGCCAGCAGCCTAGGTGCGGGGGTCAGGAATGAGCAGTTCTTC

J: TRBJ2-1
D: TRBD1
size: few
V: TRBV15
CDR3: CATSTPRGQVVNEQFF
DNA: TGTGCCACCAGCACCCCGCGGGGACAGGTCGTCAATGAGCAGTTCTTC

J: TRBJ2-3
D: TRBD2
size: -
V: TRBV2
CDR3: CASRPGLANTDTQYF
DNA: TGTGCCAGCAGGCCGGGACTAGCGAACACAGATACGCAGTATTTT

J: TRBJ1-1
D: TRBD1
size: -
V: TRBV28
CDR3: CASSFGTGGTEAFF
DNA: TGTGCCAGCAGTTTCGGGACAGGGGGCACTGAAGCTTTCTTT

J: TRBJ2-1
D: -
size: few
V: TRBV19
CDR3: CASSLQTAYNEQFF
DNA: TGTGCCAGTAGTCTTCAGACAGCCTACAATGAGCAGTTCTTC

J: TRBJ2-7
D: TRBD2
size: -
V: TRBV11-1
CDR3: CASSRDSGSYEQYF
DNA: TGTGCCAGCAGCAGGGATAGCGGGAGTTACGAGCAGTACTTC

J: TRBJ2-6
D: -
size: -
V: TRBV11-1
CDR3: CASSITGRISGANVLTF
DNA: TGTGCCAGCAGCATTACCGGACGTATCTCTGGGGCCAACGTCCTGACTTTC

J: TRBJ2-3
D: -
size: -
V: TRBV4-2
CDR3: CASSQVDTDTQYF
DNA: TGTGCCAGCAGCCAAGTGGATACAGATACGCAGTATTTT

J: TRBJ1-1
D: -
size: few
V: TRBV5-1
CDR3: CASSLGQANTEAFF
DNA: TGCGCCAGCAGCTTGGGACAGGCGAACACTGAAGCTTTCTTT

J: TRBJ2-7
D: -
size: -
V: TRBV7-9
CDR3: CASSPGGTYYEQYF
DNA: TGTGCCAGCAGCCCCGGTGGGACGTACTACGAGCAGTACTTC

J: TRBJ2-3
D: -
size: few
V: TRBV15
CDR3: CATSRVGPQVLSTDTQYF
DNA: TGTGCCACCAGCAGAGTGGGGCCCCAGGTTCTTAGCACAGATACGCAGTATTTT

J: TRBJ2-2
D: -
size: -
V: TRBV5-4
CDR3: CASSFPTGTGELFF
DNA: TGTGCCAGCAGCTTCCCGACAGGAACCGGGGAGCTGTTTTTT

J: TRBJ2-1
D: -
size: -
V: TRBV7-2
CDR3: CASSPSRNEQFF
DNA: TGTGCCAGCAGTCCTTCACGGAATGAGCAGTTCTTC

J: TRBJ2-1
D: TRBD1
size: -
V: TRBV27
CDR3: CASIPTGAYNEQFF
DNA: TGTGCCAGCATTCCGACAGGGGCTTACAATGAGCAGTTCTTC

J: TRBJ2-2
D: TRBD2
size: -
V: TRBV27
CDR3: CASTRTSGRGGELFF
DNA: TGTGCCAGCACCCGGACTAGCGGGAGGGGTGGGGAGCTGTTTTTT

J: TRBJ2-7
D: -
size: few
V: TRBV6-5
CDR3: CASSYSTYEQYF
DNA: TGTGCCAGCAGTTACTCAACCTACGAGCAGTACTTC